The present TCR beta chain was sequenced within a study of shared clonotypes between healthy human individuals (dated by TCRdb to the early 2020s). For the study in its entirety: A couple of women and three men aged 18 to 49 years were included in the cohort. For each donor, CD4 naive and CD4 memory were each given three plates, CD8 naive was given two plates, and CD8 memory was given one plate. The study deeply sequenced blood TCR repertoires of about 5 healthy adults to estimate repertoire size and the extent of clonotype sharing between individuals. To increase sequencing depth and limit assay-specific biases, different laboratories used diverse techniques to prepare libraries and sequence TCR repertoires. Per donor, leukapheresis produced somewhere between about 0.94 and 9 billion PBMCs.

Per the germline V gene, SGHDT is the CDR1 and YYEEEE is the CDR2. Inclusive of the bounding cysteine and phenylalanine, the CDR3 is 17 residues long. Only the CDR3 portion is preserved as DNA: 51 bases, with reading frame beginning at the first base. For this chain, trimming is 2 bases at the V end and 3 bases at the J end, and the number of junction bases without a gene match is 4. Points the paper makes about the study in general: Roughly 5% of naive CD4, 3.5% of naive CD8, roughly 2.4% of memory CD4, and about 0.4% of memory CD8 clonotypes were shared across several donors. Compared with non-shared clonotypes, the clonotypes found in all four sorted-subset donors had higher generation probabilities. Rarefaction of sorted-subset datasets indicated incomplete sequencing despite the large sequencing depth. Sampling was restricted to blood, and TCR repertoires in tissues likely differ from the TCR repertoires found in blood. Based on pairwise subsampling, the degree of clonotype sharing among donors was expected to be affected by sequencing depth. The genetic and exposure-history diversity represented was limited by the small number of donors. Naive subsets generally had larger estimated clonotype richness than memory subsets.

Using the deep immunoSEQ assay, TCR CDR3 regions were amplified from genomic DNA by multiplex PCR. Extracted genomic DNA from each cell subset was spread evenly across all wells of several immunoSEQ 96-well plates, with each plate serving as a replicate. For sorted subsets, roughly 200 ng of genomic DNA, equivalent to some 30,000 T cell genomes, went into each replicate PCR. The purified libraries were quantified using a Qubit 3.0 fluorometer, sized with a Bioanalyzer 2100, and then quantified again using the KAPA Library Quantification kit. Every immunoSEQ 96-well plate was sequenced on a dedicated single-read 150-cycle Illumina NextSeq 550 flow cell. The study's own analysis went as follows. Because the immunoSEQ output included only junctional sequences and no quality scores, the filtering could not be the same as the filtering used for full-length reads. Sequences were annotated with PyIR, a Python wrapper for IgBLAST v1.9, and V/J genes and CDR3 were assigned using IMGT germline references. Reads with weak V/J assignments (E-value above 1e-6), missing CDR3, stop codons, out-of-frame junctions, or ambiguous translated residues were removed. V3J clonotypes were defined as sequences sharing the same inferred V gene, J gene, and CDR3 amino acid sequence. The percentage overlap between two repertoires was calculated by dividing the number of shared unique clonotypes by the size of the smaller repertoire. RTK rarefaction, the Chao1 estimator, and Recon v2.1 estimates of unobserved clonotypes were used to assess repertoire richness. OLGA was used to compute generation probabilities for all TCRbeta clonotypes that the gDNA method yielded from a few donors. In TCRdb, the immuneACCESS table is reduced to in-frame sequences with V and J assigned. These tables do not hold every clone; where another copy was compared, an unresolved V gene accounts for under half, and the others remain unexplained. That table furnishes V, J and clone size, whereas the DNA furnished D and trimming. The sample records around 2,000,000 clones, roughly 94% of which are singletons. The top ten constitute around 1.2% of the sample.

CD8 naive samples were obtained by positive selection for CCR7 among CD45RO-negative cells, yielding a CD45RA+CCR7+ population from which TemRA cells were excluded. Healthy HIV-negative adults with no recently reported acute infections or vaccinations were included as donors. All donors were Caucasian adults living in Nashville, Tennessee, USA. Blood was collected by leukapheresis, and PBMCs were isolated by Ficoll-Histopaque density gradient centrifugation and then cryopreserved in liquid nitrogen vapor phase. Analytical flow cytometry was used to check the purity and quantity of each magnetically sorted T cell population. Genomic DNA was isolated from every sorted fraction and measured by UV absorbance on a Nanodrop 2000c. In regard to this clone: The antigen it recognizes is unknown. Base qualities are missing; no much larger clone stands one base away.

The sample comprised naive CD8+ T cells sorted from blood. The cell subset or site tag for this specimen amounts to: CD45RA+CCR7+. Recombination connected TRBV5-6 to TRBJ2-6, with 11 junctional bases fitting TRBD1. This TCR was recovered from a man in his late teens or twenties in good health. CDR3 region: CASSFRTGGGGANVLTF. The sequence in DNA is TGTGCCAGCAGCTTCCGGACAGGGGGCGGTGGGGCCAACGTCCTGACTTTC.